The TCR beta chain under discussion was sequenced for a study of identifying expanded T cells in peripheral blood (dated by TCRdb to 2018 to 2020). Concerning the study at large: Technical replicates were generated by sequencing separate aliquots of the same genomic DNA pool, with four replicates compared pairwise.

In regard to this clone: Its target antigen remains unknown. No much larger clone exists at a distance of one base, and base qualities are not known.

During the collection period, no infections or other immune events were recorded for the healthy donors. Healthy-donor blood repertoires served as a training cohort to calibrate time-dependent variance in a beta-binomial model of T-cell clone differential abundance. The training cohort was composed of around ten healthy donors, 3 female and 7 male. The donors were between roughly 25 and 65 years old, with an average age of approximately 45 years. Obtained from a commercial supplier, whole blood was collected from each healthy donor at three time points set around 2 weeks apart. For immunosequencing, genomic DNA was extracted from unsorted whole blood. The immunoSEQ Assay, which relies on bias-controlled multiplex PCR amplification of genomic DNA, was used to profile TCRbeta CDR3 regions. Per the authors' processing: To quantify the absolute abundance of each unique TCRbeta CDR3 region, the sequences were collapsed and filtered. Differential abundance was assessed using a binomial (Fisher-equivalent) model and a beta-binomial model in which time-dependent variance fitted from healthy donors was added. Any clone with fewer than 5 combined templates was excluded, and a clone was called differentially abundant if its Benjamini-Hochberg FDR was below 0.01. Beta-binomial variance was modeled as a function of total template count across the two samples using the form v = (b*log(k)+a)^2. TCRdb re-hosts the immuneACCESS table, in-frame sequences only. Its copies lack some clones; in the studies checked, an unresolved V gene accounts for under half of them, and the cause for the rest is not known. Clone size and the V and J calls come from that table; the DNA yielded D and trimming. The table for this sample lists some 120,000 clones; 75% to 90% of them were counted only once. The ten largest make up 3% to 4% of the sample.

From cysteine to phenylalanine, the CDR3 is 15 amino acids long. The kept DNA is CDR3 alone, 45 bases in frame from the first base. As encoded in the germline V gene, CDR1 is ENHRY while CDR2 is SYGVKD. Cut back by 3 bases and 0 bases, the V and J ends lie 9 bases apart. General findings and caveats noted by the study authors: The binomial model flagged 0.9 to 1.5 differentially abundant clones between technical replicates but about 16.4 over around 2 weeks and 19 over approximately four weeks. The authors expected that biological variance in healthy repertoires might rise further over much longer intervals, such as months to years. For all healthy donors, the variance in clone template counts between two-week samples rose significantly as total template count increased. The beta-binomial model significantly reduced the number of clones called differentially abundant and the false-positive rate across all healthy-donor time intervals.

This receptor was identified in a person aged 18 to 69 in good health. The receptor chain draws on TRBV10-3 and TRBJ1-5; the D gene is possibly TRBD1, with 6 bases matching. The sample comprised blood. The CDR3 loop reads CAISEGGHSNQPQHF. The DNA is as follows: TGTGCCATCAGTGAAGGGGGTCATAGCAATCAGCCCCAGCATTTT.